These 15 T cell receptor beta chains share one sample of origin, sequenced in a study of identical twins. TCRdb used MiXCR to reprocess the 5' RACE reads, holding one entry per CDR3 protein. The sample contains some 460,000 distinct CDR3 sequences, approximately 14% of which appear only once. In addition, the sample was reused for a study of yellow fever vaccine responses in identical twins.

The sample comprised CD4+ T cells sorted from blood. These receptors were obtained from a woman aged 18-30 years in good health.

The V call is TRBV6-1, the J call TRBJ2-2; either TRBD1 or TRBD2 may supply D (5 bases each). The germline gives CDR1 MNHNS, CDR2 SASEGT. The ends were cut back, 6 bases at V and 0 bases at J, with 20 bases in the middle. The CDR3 covers 18 residues. CDR3 sequence: CASSRNPRGLTNTGELFF. CDR3 coding DNA: TGTGCCAGCAGCCGAAATCCGAGGGGCCTGACGAACACCGGGGAGCTGTTTTTT.

This clonotype was seen only a few times. V usage is TRBV10-1 and J usage is TRBJ2-2, with 7 bases aligning to TRBD2. Germline trimming cut 8 bases from V and 7 bases from J; bases unmatched to any gene: 7. Germline V CDR1 and CDR2: WNHNN, SYGVQD (reference sequence). The CDR3 covers 13 residues. DNA for the CDR3: TGCGCCAGCCAAACTAGCGCCAACGGGGAGCTGTTTTTT. Amino acid sequence: CASQTSANGELFF.

J is TRBJ2-5 and V is TRBV12-3 or TRBV12-4; a possible D gene is TRBD2 (5 bases). This CDR3 has 15 residues. The ends were cut back, 6 bases at V and 4 bases at J, with 18 bases in the middle. The CDR3 region is CASSRSGGGGETQYF. DNA for the CDR3: TGTGCCAGCAGCCGCTCGGGCGGAGGTGGAGAGACCCAGTACTTC.

The V call is TRBV5-1, the J call TRBJ1-5; unclear D gene. In germline, CDR1 is SGHRS, CDR2 YFSETQ. CDR3 length equals 14 residues. Trimming removed 0 bases from V and 6 bases from J, with 10 bases in between. Written as DNA, the CDR3 is TGCGCCAGCAGCTTGGTCGGAGGAGGTCAGCCCCAGCATTTT. Amino acid sequence: CASSLVGGGQPQHF.

This clonotype has more than one count but fewer than ten. V and J are TRBV12-3 or TRBV12-4 and TRBJ2-3; D is unresolved. This CDR3 spans 13 amino acids. V was clipped by 7 bases and J by 5 bases, with 13 bases between them. The DNA of the CDR3 is TGTGCCAGCACTCCCAGACCCGAAGATACGCAGTATTTT. This translates into CASTPRPEDTQYF.

This rearrangement joins TRBV7-3 to TRBJ1-5; D is possibly TRBD1 (5 bases). V was shortened by 1 base and J by 1 base, with 17 bases between the two germline ends. From germline, CDR1 is SGHTA and CDR2 FQGTGA. The CDR3 length is 18 residues. CDR3 in amino acids: CASSLKLGPHWSNQPQHF. DNA for the CDR3: TGTGCCAGCAGCTTAAAATTGGGACCCCATTGGAGCAATCAGCCCCAGCATTTT.

The chain employs TRBV29-1 and TRBJ2-7, with 7 bases aligning to TRBD1. The CDR3 consists of 12 residues. V trimming: 4 bases; J trimming: 6 bases; junction bases outside the gene matches: 6. Germline CDR1 is SQVTM and CDR2 is ANQGSEA. CDR3 sequence reads: CSVGGQYAEQYF. The CDR3 DNA reads as TGCAGCGTTGGGGGACAGTATGCCGAGCAGTACTTC.

The chain links TRBV7-6 to TRBJ2-7; D unclear. V shed 0 bases and J shed 3 bases, with 6 bases lying between them. The CDR3 spans 13 residues. From germline, CDR1 is SGHVS and CDR2 FNYEAQ. The CDR3 loop is CASSLAQDYEQYF. In nucleotides, the CDR3 is TGTGCCAGCAGCTTAGCGCAGGACTACGAGCAGTACTTC.

The chain uses TRBV4-2 and TRBJ2-7, with TRBD2 matching 15 bases. The CDR3 spans 17 residues. With 0 bases clipped from V and 2 bases from J, the junction kept 2 bases outside the gene matches. Germline CDR1 and CDR2: LGHNA and YNFKEQ. The CDR3 nucleotides are TGTGCCAGCAGCCAAGAAGGGACTAGCGGGAGGACCTACGAGCAGTACTTC. Protein: CASSQEGTSGRTYEQYF.

The chain recombines TRBV24-1 with TRBJ2-2; the match to TRBD2 covers 11 bases. The germline CDR1 and CDR2 sequences are KGHDR and SFDVKD. The CDR3 extends over 17 amino acids. The V and J ends lost 3 bases and 4 bases, in that order; junction bases with no gene match: 6. CDR3 protein: CATSDPGTSGVTGELFF. In nucleotides, the CDR3 is TGTGCCACCAGTGATCCCGGGACTAGCGGTGTCACCGGGGAGCTGTTTTTT.

In its sample, this clonotype was seen many times. This chain uses TRBV15 with TRBJ2-5; TRBD2 is a possible D gene (5 bases). The germline V gene encodes CDR1 LNHNV and CDR2 YYDKDF (reference sequence). Trimming cost V 0 bases and J 5 bases, with 10 bases left between them. This CDR3 comprises 14 residues. CDR3 region: CATSRDILVETQYF. The DNA for the CDR3 is TGTGCCACCAGCAGAGATATACTAGTGGAGACCCAGTACTTC.

The V gene is TRBV7-2, the J gene TRBJ2-7; a possible D gene is TRBD1 (5 bases). Trimming took 2 bases from V and 2 from J, leaving 10 bases between them. Germline loops: CDR1 SGHTA, CDR2 FQGNSA. There are 14 residues in the CDR3. DNA of the CDR3: TGTGCCAGCAGCTTAAGGGGATTCACCTACGAGCAGTACTTC. Translation: CASSLRGFTYEQYF.

This clonotype came up a few times. The gene calls are TRBV6-1 and TRBJ1-6, with 7 bases identical to TRBD1. This CDR3 has 14 residues. Germline V CDR1 and CDR2: MNHNS, SASEGT. After removal of 3 bases from V and 10 bases from J, the junction contained 6 bases not matched to a gene. The CDR3 protein is CASSDWDSESPLHF. The CDR3 nucleotides are TGTGCCAGCAGTGATTGGGACAGTGAATCACCCCTCCACTTT.

The rearrangement joins TRBV12-3 or TRBV12-4 to TRBJ2-7; 10 nucleotides match TRBD1. Trimming cost V 7 bases and J 2 bases; bases outside gene matches: 5. This CDR3 is 14 amino acids long. Written as DNA, the CDR3 is TGTGCCAGCACCATCGGACAGGGGGCCTACGAGCAGTACTTC. It encodes CASTIGQGAYEQYF.

This clonotype was detected only a few times. The V call is TRBV3-1, the J call TRBJ2-7; D remains unclear. Germline V gene data show CDR1 as LGHDT and CDR2 as YNNKEL (reference sequence). The ends were cut back, 0 bases at V and 2 bases at J, with 11 bases in the middle. The CDR3 totals 15 residues. The CDR3 spells CASSQDMAYPYEQYF. The CDR3 nucleotides read TGTGCCAGCAGCCAAGATATGGCCTACCCCTACGAGCAGTACTTC.